One sample yielded the 9 T cell receptor beta chains listed below, sequenced in a study of human T cells and chemical hapten exposure. Time point specified: patch test 3, about 24 weeks after DPC sensitization. Treatment of the sample: therapeutic diphenylcyclopropenone sensitization with weekly scalp DPC. TCRdb re-analysed the RACE reads in MiXCR, keeping a single row per CDR3 protein. The sample yields about 82,000 distinct CDR3 sequences, around 13% seen once. Specimen: whole blood, collected in connection with sensitization to the hapten diphenylcyclopropenone (DPC). These receptor sequences come from a woman in her forties or fifties with alopecia areata. Some clones in this sample may be carry-over from other donors' samples.

This clonotype occurred a few times. The rearrangement links TRBV5-1 to TRBJ2-2; D is possibly TRBD2 (6 bases). This CDR3 region has 18 residues. V was shortened by 0 bases and J by 0 bases, with 15 bases between the two germline ends. CDR1 is SGHRS and CDR2 is YFSETQ in the germline V gene. This chain's CDR3 is CASSLAGLAMTNTGELFF. DNA for the CDR3: TGCGCCAGCAGCTTGGCCGGGCTAGCGATGACGAACACCGGGGAGCTGTTTTTT. The full variable domain, completed using reference TRBV5-1 and TRBJ2-2, is KAGVTQTPRYLIKTRGQQVTLSCSPISGHRSVSWYQQTPGQGLQFLFEYFSETQRNKGNFPGRFSGRQFSNSRSEMNVSTLELGDSALYLCASSLAGLAMTNTGELFFGEGSRLTVL.

This clonotype was counted only a few times. V usage is TRBV14 and J usage is TRBJ2-2; unclear D gene. The germline gives CDR1 SGHDN, CDR2 FVKESK. V lost 0 bases, J lost 1 base, and 12 bases lay in between. The CDR3 is 17 residues long. CDR3 nucleotide sequence: TGTGCCAGCAGCCAAGATCTCGGACCCCAGAACACCGGGGAGCTGTTTTTT. Its protein product is CASSQDLGPQNTGELFF.

This clonotype was picked up many times. The chain employs TRBV6-2 or TRBV6-3 and TRBJ1-1; no firm D call. CDR1 is MNHEY, CDR2 SVGEGT, per germline. The CDR3 contains 14 residues. V was shortened by 4 bases and J by 0 bases, with 9 bases between the two germline ends. The CDR3 region has the DNA TGTGCCAGCAGTTTACAAATTATGAACACTGAAGCTTTCTTT. It yields the protein CASSLQIMNTEAFF.

This clonotype was picked up many times. The chain links TRBV6-2 or TRBV6-3 to TRBJ2-5; 14 bases match TRBD2. V shed 7 bases, J shed 5 bases, and the junction held 15 bases outside the gene matches. There are 18 residues in the CDR3. Germline V gene lookup returns CDR1 MNHEY and CDR2 SVGEGT. CDR3 sequence reads: CASNSLRGTSGSSETQYF. Here the CDR3 DNA reads TGTGCCAGCAACTCGCTTCGTGGGACTAGCGGGAGTTCGGAGACCCAGTACTTC.

This clonotype turned up a few times. The chain carries TRBV19 and TRBJ2-3; 10 nucleotides match TRBD2. This CDR3 has 17 amino acids. From germline, CDR1 is LNHDA and CDR2 SQIVND (reference sequence). V lost 8 bases and J lost 2; bases outside the gene matches: 13. DNA of the CDR3: TGTGCCAGTGGTGAACCTAGCGGGAGAACTGACACAGATACGCAGTATTTT. As protein: CASGEPSGRTDTDTQYF. Filled out from reference TRBV19 and TRBJ2-3, the complete variable domain reads DGGITQSPKYLFRKEGQNVTLSCEQNLNHDAMYWYRQDPGQGLRLIYYSQIVNDFQKGDIAEGYSVSREKKESFPLTVTSAQKNPTAFYLCASGEPSGRTDTDTQYFGPGTRLTVL.

The chain uses TRBV18 and TRBJ1-4, with a tentative D call TRBD1 (6 bases). CDR3 size: 15 residues. Per germline, CDR1 KGHSH and CDR2 LQKENI. Between the trimmed V and J ends, which lost 5 bases and 0 bases, there was a span of 10 bases. CDR3: CASSTRQATNEKLFF. The CDR3 DNA is TGTGCCAGCTCAACCAGACAGGCAACTAATGAAAAACTGTTTTTT.

The chain is built from TRBV3-1 and TRBJ2-1; D call uncertain. This CDR3 contains 14 residues. Per the germline V gene, CDR1 is LGHDT and CDR2 is YNNKEL (reference sequence). Trimming cost V 1 base and J 7 bases, with 11 bases left between them. As DNA, the CDR3 is TGTGCCAGCAGCCAAGGTCTGGTTCGGAATGAGCAGTTCTTC. Residues: CASSQGLVRNEQFF.

This chain connects TRBV29-1 to TRBJ1-1; possibly TRBD1 for D (6 bases). The CDR3 is 13 amino acids. V lost 7 bases and J 2 bases, leaving 14 bases between the germline ends. In germline, CDR1 is SQVTM, CDR2 ANQGSEA. The chain's CDR3 is CSGATGPNTEAFF. The CDR3 coding sequence is TGCAGCGGTGCAACAGGGCCCAACACTGAAGCTTTCTTT.

This clonotype was seen repeatedly, ten times or more. The chain is built from TRBV29-1 and TRBJ2-2; no definite D call. The V end was cut by 3 bases, the J end by 8 bases, with 10 bases between. The CDR3 covers 12 residues. Germline CDR1 reads SQVTM; CDR2 reads ANQGSEA. Here the CDR3 DNA reads TGCAGCGTTGAGGTCCCCCCGGGGGAGCTGTTTTTT. Translating it yields CSVEVPPGELFF.